Shown below are 13 T cell receptor beta chains from a single sample sequenced in a study of blood T cell repertoires in COVID-19. Profiled with immunoSEQ multiplex PCR; TCRdb holds only in-frame clones, not every one. Altogether hundreds of thousands of clones are present, 86% being singletons, with the ten largest covering roughly 1.9%. Sequences were obtained from peripheral blood. These receptors were obtained from a young woman who had recovered from COVID-19.

J is TRBJ1-5 and V is TRBV6-5, with 8 bases aligning to TRBD1. The CDR3 has 14 amino acids. Germline lookup yields CDR1 MNHEY and CDR2 SVGAGI. Trimming at V came to 6 bases and at J to 4 bases, leaving 5 bases not matched to a gene. This CDR3 reads CASSVQGGNQPQHF. In nucleotides, the CDR3 is TGTGCCAGCAGCGTACAGGGGGGGAATCAGCCCCAGCATTTT.

The J gene is TRBJ1-2, the V gene TRBV18, with 9 positions matching TRBD1. CDR1 and CDR2 (germline): KGHSH, LQKENI. J was trimmed by 8 bases and V by 3 bases; bases with no gene match: 10. CDR3 length: 15 amino acids. The CDR3 sequence: CASSPRTGAGEGYTF. The CDR3 DNA is TGTGCCAGCTCACCTCGGACAGGGGCGGGTGAGGGCTACACCTTC.

The V and J genes are TRBV18 and TRBJ1-1; 10 bases are shared with TRBD1. V trimming: 2 bases; J trimming: 10 bases; junction bases outside the gene matches: 10. The germline V gene encodes CDR1 KGHSH and CDR2 LQKENI. The CDR3 extends over 15 amino acids. In nucleotides, the CDR3 is TGTGCCAGCTCACCAGAGACAGGGGGCTATGAATCAGCTTTCTTT. It translates to CASSPETGGYESAFF.

The chain is built from TRBV11-2 and TRBJ2-3, with 8 positions matching TRBD1. The germline CDR1 and CDR2 sequences are SGHAT and FQNNGV. With 3 bases clipped from V and 2 bases from J, the junction kept 4 bases outside the gene matches. CDR3 length: 15 amino acids. The CDR3 DNA sequence: TGTGCCAGCAGCTTGGGGACAGGTCCCACAGATACGCAGTATTTT. This gives the protein CASSLGTGPTDTQYF.

The chain combines TRBV2 with TRBJ1-2; weak D call: TRBD1 (5 bases). CDR1 and CDR2 (germline): SNHLY, FYNNEI. Trimming stripped 4 bases from V and 13 bases from J, with 16 bases between. The CDR3 has 12 amino acids. The CDR3 reads CASSATNSGITF. The CDR3 DNA sequence: TGTGCCAGCAGTGCAACCAATTCAGGGATCACCTTC.

The CDR3 loop reads CASSSGQRSNQPQHF. CDR3 nucleotide sequence: TGTGCCAGCAGCTCGGGACAGCGTAGCAATCAGCCCCAGCATTTT. The J gene is TRBJ1-5, the V gene TRBV2; 7 bases match TRBD1. CDR1 SNHLY and CDR2 FYNNEI come from the germline V gene. The V and J ends lost 6 bases and 0 bases, in that order; junction bases with no gene match: 5. The CDR3 extends over 15 amino acids.

The chain is built from TRBV11-1 and TRBJ2-3, with D unclear. In germline, CDR1 is SGHAT, CDR2 FQDESV (reference sequence). The CDR3 contains 12 residues. V gave up 4 bases and J gave up 3 bases, with 5 bases separating them. The CDR3, as DNA: TGTGCCAGCAGCTCGAGGACAGATACGCAGTATTTT. Amino acid sequence: CASSSRTDTQYF.

The gene calls are TRBV4-1 and TRBJ2-7; D gene ambiguous. The germline CDR1 and CDR2 sequences are MGHRA and YSYEKL. CDR3 length: 14 residues. Trimming pared 0 bases from V and 1 base from J, leaving 7 bases between. DNA of the CDR3: TGCGCCAGCAGCCAAGACTTAGCTTCCTACGAGCAGTACTTC. It yields the protein CASSQDLASYEQYF.

The rearrangement uses TRBV12-3 or TRBV12-4 and TRBJ2-7; D is ambiguous. V lost 3 bases and J 2 bases, leaving 8 bases between the germline ends. The CDR3 is made up of 13 amino acids. The CDR3 DNA sequence: TGTGCCAGCAGTTTGGGCTTAACCTACGAGCAGTACTTC. It codes for CASSLGLTYEQYF.

The table lists this clone with a count of one. The V call is TRBV28, the J call TRBJ1-5, with 7 positions matching TRBD1. Germline values: CDR1 MDHEN, CDR2 SYDVKM. The V gene end was trimmed by 6 bases and the J gene end by 4 bases; junction bases not matched to a gene: 9. The CDR3 covers 15 residues. CDR3 protein: CASRTQGVTNQPQHF. The CDR3 nucleotides read TGTGCCAGCAGAACCCAGGGGGTGACGAATCAGCCCCAGCATTTT. Full variable domain (missing parts from reference TRBV28 and TRBJ1-5): DVKVTQSSRYLVKRTGEKVFLECVQDMDHENMFWYRQDPGLGLRLIYFSYDVKMKEKGDIPEGYSVSREKKERFSLILESASTNQTSMYLCASRTQGVTNQPQHFGDGTRLSIL.

In the case of this clone: The same CDR3 also results from other DNA sequences found in this sample. The chain employs TRBV24-1 and TRBJ2-3, with TRBD2 identical over 15 bases. This CDR3 has 17 amino acids. With 1 base clipped from V and 3 bases from J, the junction kept 1 base outside the gene matches. Germline V gene data show CDR1 as KGHDR and CDR2 as SFDVKD. CDR3 loop: CATSDFGLAGGTDTQYF. CDR3 bases: TGTGCCACCAGTGATTTCGGACTAGCGGGGGGGACAGATACGCAGTATTTT.

The chain uses TRBV19 and TRBJ1-1, with D possibly TRBD1 on 5 matching bases. Trimming stripped 3 bases from V and 3 bases from J, with 17 bases between. Per germline, CDR1 LNHDA and CDR2 SQIVND (reference sequence). The CDR3 totals 16 residues. In nucleotides, the CDR3 is TGTGCCAGTAGTATGAGGAGGGATCGAGGGGACACTGAAGCTTTCTTT. Its protein is CASSMRRDRGDTEAFF. Combining the CDR3 with reference TRBV19 and TRBJ1-1 gives the whole variable domain DGGITQSPKYLFRKEGQNVTLSCEQNLNHDAMYWYRQDPGQGLRLIYYSQIVNDFQKGDIAEGYSVSREKKESFPLTVTSAQKNPTAFYLCASSMRRDRGDTEAFFGQGTRLTVV.

This clone was seen just once. This chain connects TRBV5-4 to TRBJ1-3; no clear D gene. Germline CDR1 and CDR2: SGHNT and YYREEE (reference sequence). V was shortened by 0 bases and J by 3 bases, with 10 bases between the two germline ends. The CDR3 spans 15 residues. For the CDR3, the DNA is TGTGCCAGCAGCTTGGAAGCCGGGGATGGAAACACCATATATTTT. Translation: CASSLEAGDGNTIYF. Based on the CDR3 plus reference TRBV5-4 and TRBJ1-3, the full variable domain is ETGVTQSPTHLIKTRGQQVTLRCSSQSGHNTVSWYQQALGQGPQFIFQYYREEENGRGNFPPRFSGLQFPNYSSELNVNALELDDSALYLCASSLEAGDGNTIYFGEGSWLTVV.